This entry lists 22 T cell receptor beta chains sequenced from one sample in a study of CD8+ T cells in alopecia areata. Extraction and reverse transcription of RNA yielded cDNA as the sequencing template. Sequencing used immunoSEQ multiplex PCR; TCRdb keeps in-frame clones, though not all of them. The sample has around 250,000 clones, less than 80% seen once. The sample in question was CD4+ T cells sorted from blood, obtained at week 0. These receptors all come from a human donor with alopecia areata.

As to this clone: This specimen includes other DNA sequences encoding the same CDR3. V usage is TRBV9 and J usage is TRBJ2-6; no reliable D call. The germline V gene encodes CDR1 SGDLS and CDR2 YYNGEE. Trimming took off 0 bases at V and 2 bases at J, with 6 bases between the two ends. This CDR3 has 15 amino acids. The CDR3 bases are TGTGCCAGCAGCGTAGTCGGTGCTGGGGCCAACGTCCTGACTTTC. It encodes CASSVVGAGANVLTF. Full variable domain (rest looked up from reference TRBV9 and TRBJ2-6): DSGVTQTPKHLITATGQRVTLRCSPRSGDLSVYWYQQSLDQGLQFLIQYYNGEERAKGNILERFSAQQFPDLHSELNLSSLELGDSALYFCASSVVGAGANVLTFGAGSRLTVL.

The chain couples TRBV15 to TRBJ1-2; D call uncertain. This CDR3 has 15 residues. Germline-derived CDR1 and CDR2 are LNHNV and YYDKDF (reference sequence). Trimming shortened V by 1 base and J by 4 bases, and 13 bases separated the two germline ends. The CDR3 coding sequence is TGTGCCACCAGCAGAGCTGGCAGCGGAGCCTATGGCTACACCTTC. It is translated as CATSRAGSGAYGYTF.

This clone was recorded once. The chain uses TRBV18 and TRBJ1-5; no clear D. Trimming left V 4 bases short and J 5 bases short, with 6 bases between. The CDR3 covers 12 residues. Germline CDR1 reads KGHSH; CDR2 reads LQKENI. CDR3 region: CASSLGDQPQHF. The CDR3 DNA is TGTGCCAGCTCACTTGGAGATCAGCCCCAGCATTTT.

This sequence joins TRBV29-1 and TRBJ2-1; 7 nucleotides align to TRBD1. Germline V lookup: CDR1 SQVTM, CDR2 ANQGSEA. Trimming removed 7 bases from V and 5 bases from J; junction bases left unmatched: 14. This CDR3 is 15 amino acids long. The CDR3 bases are TGCAGCGCCGTTTCACCCCGGACAGGCAACAATGAGCAGTTCTTC. Its protein product is CSAVSPRTGNNEQFF.

This sequence joins TRBV11-2 and TRBJ2-7; a possible D gene is TRBD1 (6 bases). Per germline, CDR1 SGHAT and CDR2 FQNNGV. The CDR3 covers 14 residues. V gave up 5 bases and J gave up 5 bases, with 16 bases separating them. CDR3 DNA sequence: TGTGCCAGCAGCGTAATACAGGGTTTCCACGAGCAGTACTTC. Translated, it gives CASSVIQGFHEQYF.

The chain combines TRBV29-1 with TRBJ2-2, with 10 bases fitting TRBD1. From germline, CDR1 is SQVTM and CDR2 ANQGSEA. V lost 6 bases, J lost 4 bases, and 8 bases stayed unmatched. The length of the CDR3 is 15 residues. CDR3 amino acids: CSVSLRTGGTGELFF. The CDR3 DNA reads TGCAGCGTCTCGTTAAGGACAGGGGGCACCGGGGAGCTGTTTTTT.

The chain joins TRBV29-1 to TRBJ1-2; the D gene is possibly TRBD1 (6 bases). The germline CDR1 and CDR2 sequences are SQVTM and ANQGSEA. This CDR3 has 15 amino acids. The germline V and J ends were trimmed by 5 bases and 4 bases, with 20 bases remaining between them. The CDR3 nucleotides read TGCAGCGTTACAAACAGGGAGCCCCTAGGCTATGGCTACACCTTC. It codes for CSVTNREPLGYGYTF.

CDR3 DNA: TGTGCCAGCAGCTCCGGGCCTAGGGGACAGGGATTCGCAGATACGCAGTATTTT. This gives the protein CASSSGPRGQGFADTQYF. The rearrangement links TRBV7-9 to TRBJ2-3, with TRBD1 matching 9 bases. CDR1 and CDR2 from the germline V gene are SEHNR and FQNEAQ (reference sequence). V dropped 4 bases and J dropped 4; count of bases not matched to a gene: 15. CDR3 length: 18 residues. Filled out from reference TRBV7-9 and TRBJ2-3, the complete variable domain reads DTGVSQNPRHKITKRGQNVTFRCDPISEHNRLYWYRQTLGQGPEFLTYFQNEAQLEKSRLLSDRFSAERPKGSFSTLEIQRTEQGDSAMYLCASSSGPRGQGFADTQYFGPGTRLTVL.

This clone appeared once. This chain joins TRBV29-1 and TRBJ1-1; maybe TRBD1 (5 bases). Trimming took 3 bases from V and 1 from J, leaving 18 bases between them. CDR1 and CDR2 from the germline V gene are SQVTM and ANQGSEA. The CDR3 is 16 amino acids. DNA of the CDR3: TGCAGCGTTGACACGGGGCGATCGGAACGGAACACTGAAGCTTTCTTT. Translation: CSVDTGRSERNTEAFF.

This clone came up a few times. The V call is TRBV11-1, the J call TRBJ2-1; no clear D. The CDR3 extends over 12 amino acids. The germline CDR1 and CDR2 sequences are SGHAT and FQDESV (reference sequence). With 6 bases removed from V and 5 bases from J, the gap between germline ends came to 8 bases. CDR3 DNA sequence: TGTGCCAGCAGGCGCCGAGACAATGAGCAGTTCTTC. Translating it yields CASRRRDNEQFF.

The gene calls are TRBV29-1 and TRBJ2-7; the match to TRBD1 covers 8 bases. CDR3 length: 13 amino acids. Germline V gene data show CDR1 as SQVTM and CDR2 as ANQGSEA. Trimming cost V 6 bases and J 0 bases; bases outside gene matches: 4. The CDR3 is CSVRDRSSYEQYF. The CDR3 region has the DNA TGCAGCGTCCGGGACAGGAGCTCCTACGAGCAGTACTTC.

The chain employs TRBV29-1 and TRBJ1-4, with D perhaps TRBD1 (5 bases). V lost 4 bases, J lost 8 bases, and 14 bases lay in between. The CDR3 contains 13 residues. Germline V lookup: CDR1 SQVTM, CDR2 ANQGSEA. CDR3 in DNA: TGCAGCGTTGGTAGGGACGGCGGGGAAAAACTGTTTTTT. This encodes CSVGRDGGEKLFF.

This clone turned up a few times. V usage is TRBV29-1 and J usage is TRBJ2-4, with 7 bases matching TRBD1. Germline trimming cut 3 bases from V and 2 bases from J; bases unmatched to any gene: 4. Germline CDR1 SQVTM, CDR2 ANQGSEA. The CDR3 has 14 residues. The DNA of the CDR3 is TGCAGCGTTGATGCGACAGGGACCAAAAACATTCAGTACTTC. The encoded protein is CSVDATGTKNIQYF.

The chain carries TRBV7-9 and TRBJ2-1; the match to TRBD2 covers 8 bases. In germline, CDR1 is SEHNR, CDR2 FQNEAQ (reference sequence). This CDR3 has 11 amino acids. J was trimmed by 15 bases and V by 4 bases; bases with no gene match: 5. This chain's CDR3 is CASSSGLARFF. CDR3 DNA sequence: TGTGCCAGCAGCTCAGGACTAGCTCGGTTCTTC.

The V and J genes are TRBV7-9 and TRBJ1-2, with D possibly matching TRBD1 (6 bases). Trimming took 5 bases from V and 1 from J, leaving 11 bases between them. Germline CDR1 reads SEHNR; CDR2 reads FQNEAQ (reference sequence). The CDR3 extends over 14 amino acids. The CDR3 DNA is TGTGCCAGCAGCCCAGGGGCAGTTAACTATGGCTACACCTTC. Translated: CASSPGAVNYGYTF.

This clone was detected a few times. The chain combines TRBV30 with TRBJ2-4, with D tentatively TRBD1 (5 bases). The germline V gene encodes CDR1 GTSNPN and CDR2 SVGIG (reference sequence). The CDR3 contains 13 residues. V was trimmed by 3 bases and J by 6 bases, leaving 12 bases between them. The CDR3 loop reads CAWRRQPLNIQYF. CDR3 bases: TGTGCCTGGAGGAGACAGCCCCTAAACATTCAGTACTTC.

This sequence joins TRBV29-1 and TRBJ1-6, with 7 bases lining up with TRBD1. J lost 7 bases, V lost 7 bases, and 7 bases had no gene match. Germline V gives CDR1 SQVTM, CDR2 ANQGSEA. The CDR3 runs to 13 residues. CDR3 loop: CSAGQDLNSPLHF. As DNA, the CDR3 is TGCAGCGCCGGACAGGACCTCAATTCACCCCTCCACTTT. Variable domain in full (rest from reference TRBV29-1 and TRBJ1-6): SAVISQKPSRDICQRGTSLTIQCQVDSQVTMMFWYRQQPGQSLTLIATANQGSEATYESGFVIDKFPISRPNLTFSTLTVSNMSPEDSSIYLCSAGQDLNSPLHFGNGTRLTVT.

This clone was counted a single time. This sequence joins TRBV30 and TRBJ2-1, with D hard to call. The germline V gene has CDR1 GTSNPN and CDR2 SVGIG (reference sequence). The CDR3 runs to 10 residues. V shed 5 bases and J shed 7 bases, with 6 bases lying between them. The CDR3 DNA follows: TGTGCCTGGGGAATTAATGAGCAGTTCTTC. This gives the protein CAWGINEQFF.

The J gene is TRBJ2-1, the V gene TRBV6-5; 9 bases fit TRBD2. Trimming took 7 bases from V and 10 from J; bases not matched to a gene: 11. Germline V gene data show CDR1 as MNHEY and CDR2 as SVGAGI. The CDR3 contains 14 residues. CDR3 nucleotide sequence: TGTGCCAGCAAGGGGTTAGCGGGGGCGACGGAGCAGTTCTTC. This sequence encodes CASKGLAGATEQFF.

This chain connects TRBV18 to TRBJ2-1, with TRBD1 as a possible D gene (6 bases). The germline V and J ends were trimmed by 3 bases and 3 bases, with 9 bases remaining between them. The CDR3 runs 14 residues. CDR1 is KGHSH, CDR2 LQKENI, per germline. The CDR3 reads CASSPRDNYNEQFF. The DNA of the CDR3 is TGTGCCAGCTCACCCCGGGACAACTACAATGAGCAGTTCTTC. The full variable domain, completed using reference TRBV18 and TRBJ2-1, is NAGVMQNPRHLVRRRGQEARLRCSPMKGHSHVYWYRQLPEEGLKFMVYLQKENIIDESGMPKERFSAEFPKEGPSILRIQQVVRGDSAAYFCASSPRDNYNEQFFGPGTRLTVL.

This rearrangement joins TRBV5-6 to TRBJ2-1; D is undetermined. The CDR3 has 11 amino acids. V was shortened by 3 bases and J by 8 bases, with 6 bases between the two germline ends. CDR1 and CDR2 (germline): SGHDT, YYEEEE. The CDR3 DNA reads as TGTGCCAGCAGCTACCAATATGAGCAGTTCTTC. It translates to CASSYQYEQFF.

The V and J genes are TRBV7-9 and TRBJ1-2; 9 positions match TRBD1. The trim removed 5 bases at V and 7 bases at J, leaving 2 bases unmatched. Germline CDR1 reads SEHNR; CDR2 reads FQNEAQ (reference sequence). The CDR3 extends over 12 amino acids. The DNA of the CDR3 is TGTGCCAGCAGCAGGGACAGGGCTGGCTACACCTTC. Amino acid sequence: CASSRDRAGYTF.